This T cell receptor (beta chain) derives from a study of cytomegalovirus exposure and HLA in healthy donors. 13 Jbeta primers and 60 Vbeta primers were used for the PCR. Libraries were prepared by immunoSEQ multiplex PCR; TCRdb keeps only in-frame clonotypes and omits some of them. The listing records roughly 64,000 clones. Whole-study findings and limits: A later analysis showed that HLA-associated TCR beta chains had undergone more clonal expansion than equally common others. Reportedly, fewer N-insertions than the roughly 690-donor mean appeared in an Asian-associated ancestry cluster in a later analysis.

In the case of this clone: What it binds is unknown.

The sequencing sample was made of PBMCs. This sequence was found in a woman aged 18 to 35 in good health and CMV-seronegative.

CDR3 sequence: CSAPKGGYGYTF. The CDR3, as DNA: TGCAGCGCCCCGAAAGGGGGCTATGGCTACACCTTC. J is TRBJ1-2 and V is TRBV29-1; D is perhaps TRBD1 (6 bases). This CDR3 comprises 12 residues. Germline V gene sequence: CDR1 SQVTM, CDR2 ANQGSEA. The V end was cut by 7 bases, the J end by 4 bases, with 13 bases between.